This paragraph reports one TCR beta chain. The target antigen is unknown. Germline assignment: CDR1 SGHTA and CDR2 FQGNSA. Trimming took off 3 bases at V and 9 bases at J, with 6 bases between the two ends. The length of the CDR3 is 11 residues. The entirety of the isolated RNA underwent reverse transcription, so expressed TCRB transcripts were sequenced. Measured with immunoSEQ multiplex PCR; TCRdb has only the in-frame clones, and not every one. The sample lists 300,000 to 350,000 clones, roughly 13% occurring once. This entry is derived from a study of beta chain features in type 1 diabetes. Study-level results: When Type 1 diabetes patients were examined, their TCRB CDR3s proved moderately but significantly shorter in all four CD4+ subsets.

The source of this sequence is a woman between 18 and 29 years old with type 1 diabetes. Sequencing was done on a sample of naive CD4+ T cells from blood. The chain has TRBV7-2 and TRBJ2-1; maybe TRBD2 (5 bases). The DNA for the CDR3 is TGTGCCAGCAGCTTGAGCGGTGAGCAGTTCTTC. This gives the protein CASSLSGEQFF.